The 21 T cell receptor beta chains given below trace back to one sample, sequenced in a study of regulatory T cells in long-lasting Graves disease. With iRepertoire HTBI primers and Arm-PCR of CDR3 regions, TCR beta libraries were built. TCRdb used MiXCR to reprocess the multiplex PCR reads, holding one entry per CDR3 protein. Of about 440,000 distinct CDR3 sequences in the sample, 14% to 15% are singletons; the top ten hold over 15%. The time point denotes: newly diagnosed GD, antithyroid drugs for less than 3 months. Scientists built the TCR library using RNA that was extracted from PBMCs. This sample also appeared in a second study, on T cells in Graves' hyperthyroidism and ophthalmopathy.

Sequences were derived from peripheral blood mononuclear cells (PBMCs), sampled at new diagnosis, from a patient treated with antithyroid drugs. Receptors originate from a woman younger than 45 with Graves disease.

This clonotype has a count of ten or more. The chain links TRBV2 to TRBJ2-1; 8 bases agree with TRBD2. V lost 5 bases, J lost 0 bases, and 9 bases stayed unmatched. Germline-derived CDR1 and CDR2 are SNHLY and FYNNEI. The CDR3 is 17 amino acids. CDR3 bases: TGTGCCAGCAGTCGCCTAGCGGGCAAGATCTCCTACAATGAGCAGTTCTTC. Translating gives CASSRLAGKISYNEQFF. Using reference TRBV2 and TRBJ2-1 for the parts outside the CDR3, the full variable domain is EPEVTQTPSHQVTQMGQEVILRCVPISNHLYFYWYRQILGQKVEFLVSFYNNEISEKSEIFDDQFSVERPDGSNFTLKIRSTKLEDSAMYFCASSRLAGKISYNEQFFGPGTRLTVL.

The V call is TRBV7-2, the J call TRBJ1-5; D perhaps matches TRBD1 (5 bases). Per the germline V gene, CDR1 is SGHTA and CDR2 is FQGNSA. The CDR3 runs 17 residues. V was clipped by 4 bases and J by 1 base, with 17 bases between them. The CDR3 coding sequence is TGTGCCAGCAGCTCCGGTAGACAGTCCCTGAGCAATCAGCCCCAGCATTTT. Protein product: CASSSGRQSLSNQPQHF. The full variable domain, in which reference TRBV7-2 and TRBJ1-5 provide the parts outside the CDR3, is GAGVSQSPSNKVTEKGKDVELRCDPISGHTALYWYRQSLGQGLEFLIYFQGNSAPDKSGLPSDRFSAERTGGSVSTLTIQRTQQEDSAVYLCASSSGRQSLSNQPQHFGDGTRLSIL.

The J gene is TRBJ2-3, the V gene TRBV11-2, with 11 nucleotides matching TRBD2. The CDR3 contains 18 residues. Germline V gene data show CDR1 as SGHAT and CDR2 as FQNNGV. Trimming cost V 1 base and J 0 bases; bases outside gene matches: 6. The chain's CDR3 is CASSLGPSGRKSTDTQYF. CDR3 DNA: TGTGCCAGCAGCTTAGGTCCTAGCGGGAGGAAAAGCACAGATACGCAGTATTTT.

There are many counts of this clonotype. The chain recombines TRBV6-1 with TRBJ2-5, with D possibly TRBD1 on 6 matching bases. The CDR3 covers 14 residues. The V end was cut by 6 bases, the J end by 5 bases, with 16 bases between. Germline V CDR1 and CDR2: MNHNS, SASEGT. CDR3 DNA: TGTGCCAGCAGCCTCGGGACAACGGCGGAGACCCAGTACTTC. This codes for CASSLGTTAETQYF.

The sample holds many counts of this clonotype. The rearrangement links TRBV9 to TRBJ2-2, with D possibly matching TRBD2 (6 bases). The ends were cut back, 0 bases at V and 8 bases at J, with 14 bases in the middle. CDR1 and CDR2 (germline): SGDLS, YYNGEE. The CDR3 length is 15 residues. CDR3 sequence: CASSVATRTKGELFF. CDR3 nucleotide sequence: TGTGCCAGCAGCGTAGCGACTCGGACTAAGGGGGAGCTGTTTTTT.

This clonotype was seen many times. The chain has TRBV7-9 and TRBJ1-4; 8 bases match TRBD1. The ends lost 5 bases at V and 6 bases at J; junction bases unmatched: 5. CDR3 length equals 14 residues. The germline gives CDR1 SEHNR, CDR2 FQNEAQ (reference sequence). The DNA for the CDR3 is TGTGCCAGCAGCACTACGACAGGGGATGAAAAACTGTTTTTT. Translated, it gives CASSTTTGDEKLFF.

J is TRBJ2-7 and V is TRBV28, with D maybe TRBD2 (6 bases). The V gene lost 3 bases and the J gene lost 0 bases, with 21 bases spanning the gap. Germline CDR1 and CDR2: MDHEN and SYDVKM. This CDR3 comprises 18 residues. The chain's CDR3 is CASSFSYAGLQSSYEQYF. The CDR3 coding sequence is TGTGCCAGCAGTTTTTCCTACGCGGGACTCCAGAGCTCCTACGAGCAGTACTTC. The full variable domain, with the rest looked up from reference TRBV28 and TRBJ2-7, is DVKVTQSSRYLVKRTGEKVFLECVQDMDHENMFWYRQDPGLGLRLIYFSYDVKMKEKGDIPEGYSVSREKKERFSLILESASTNQTSMYLCASSFSYAGLQSSYEQYFGPGTRLTVT.

This clonotype has at least ten counts. This chain uses TRBV5-1 with TRBJ2-3; 10 bases agree with TRBD2. Germline values: CDR1 SGHRS, CDR2 YFSETQ. This CDR3 comprises 16 residues. The V gene end was trimmed by 1 base and the J gene end by 0 bases; junction bases not matched to a gene: 2. Written as DNA, the CDR3 is TGCGCCAGCAGCTTGACTAGCGGGATGAGCACAGATACGCAGTATTTT. Its translation: CASSLTSGMSTDTQYF.

This clonotype was detected many times. V and J are TRBV6-1 and TRBJ2-7, with 10 bases lining up with TRBD2. CDR1 MNHNS and CDR2 SASEGT come from the germline V gene. V was clipped by 2 bases and J by 2 bases; unmatched bases: 3. This CDR3 is 15 amino acids long. For the CDR3, the DNA is TGTGCCAGCAGTGAACTAGCGGGAGAGGCCTACGAGCAGTACTTC. Protein: CASSELAGEAYEQYF.

This clonotype came up a few times. The chain uses TRBV27 and TRBJ2-3; D call uncertain. Germline-derived CDR1 and CDR2 are MNHEY and SMNVEV (reference sequence). This CDR3 region has 14 residues. V was trimmed by 7 bases and J by 4 bases, leaving 15 bases between them. The CDR3 DNA is TGTGCCAGCATTAAAACGATAGGTGCAGATACGCAGTATTTT. The encoded protein is CASIKTIGADTQYF.

V gene TRBV9 combines with J gene TRBJ2-2, with a possible D match to TRBD1 (6 bases). V was shortened by 4 bases and J by 3 bases, with 13 bases between the two germline ends. Germline V lookup: CDR1 SGDLS, CDR2 YYNGEE. This CDR3 is 15 amino acids long. In DNA, the CDR3 is TGTGCCAGCAGCCCATCGGGACACTACACCGGGGAGCTGTTTTTT. Translated, it gives CASSPSGHYTGELFF.

In this sample, this clonotype turned up many times. The gene calls are TRBV20-1 and TRBJ2-7; TRBD1 aligns across 9 bases. With 2 bases clipped from V and 5 bases from J, the junction kept 10 bases outside the gene matches. CDR1 DFQATT and CDR2 SNEGSKA come from the germline V gene (reference sequence). The CDR3 is 15 residues long. The chain's CDR3 is CSARSLPQGAHEQYF. The DNA of the CDR3 is TGCAGTGCTAGATCCCTTCCACAGGGGGCCCACGAGCAGTACTTC.

V and J are TRBV27 and TRBJ2-7; possible D gene TRBD2, 5 bases. This CDR3 is built from 15 residues. V shed 0 bases and J shed 3 bases, with 12 bases lying between them. Looked up from germline, CDR1 is MNHEY and CDR2 is SMNVEV (reference sequence). In DNA form, the CDR3 reads TGTGCCAGCAGTTTATCGAACGGGATGGGCTACGAGCAGTACTTC. This sequence encodes CASSLSNGMGYEQYF.

The sample holds many counts of this clonotype. This chain connects TRBV30 to TRBJ1-2; D is unresolved. V shed 0 bases and J shed 8 bases, with 10 bases lying between them. CDR1 GTSNPN and CDR2 SVGIG come from the germline V gene (reference sequence). The CDR3 covers 12 residues. Here the CDR3 DNA reads TGTGCCTGGAGTGTTGGACCGGTGGGCTACACCTTC. Translating it yields CAWSVGPVGYTF.

This clonotype was seen at least ten times. This sequence joins TRBV11-2 and TRBJ2-4; D not resolved. Trimming cost V 10 bases and J 9 bases, with 25 bases left between them. This CDR3 region has 15 residues. The germline V gene has CDR1 SGHAT and CDR2 FQNNGV. Written as DNA, the CDR3 is TGTGCCACCCGGCCTCGCTCTAGTTCTCTAAGCATTCAGTACTTC. This encodes CATRPRSSSLSIQYF. The entire variable domain, with the rest obtained from reference TRBV11-2 and TRBJ2-4, is as follows: EAGVAQSPRYKIIEKRQSVAFWCNPISGHATLYWYQQILGQGPKLLIQFQNNGVVDDSQLPKDRFSAERLKGVDSTLKIQPAKLEDSAVYLCATRPRSSSLSIQYFGAGTRLSVL.

This clonotype has only a few counts. A read error may explain this, as a much larger clone is one base away. The gene calls are TRBV2 and TRBJ2-5; the D is unclear. V lost 4 bases to trimming and J lost 11 bases, with 20 bases between them. Per germline, CDR1 SNHLY and CDR2 FYNNEI. The CDR3 sequence is 14 residues long. This chain's CDR3 is CASSVPLLYNEQYF. In nucleotides, the CDR3 is TGTGCCAGCAGTGTACCCCTACTTTACAATGAGCAGTACTTC.

This clonotype was recorded a few times. The chain recombines TRBV20-1 with TRBJ1-4; D gene unclear. Germline CDR1 is DFQATT and CDR2 is SNEGSKA (reference sequence). V lost 0 bases and J 4 bases, leaving 12 bases between the germline ends. This CDR3 comprises 15 residues. CDR3: CSARDLVRSNEKLFF. The CDR3 DNA follows: TGCAGTGCTAGAGATCTGGTCCGGAGTAATGAAAAACTGTTTTTT.

The chain joins TRBV20-1 to TRBJ1-5, with 7 nucleotides matching TRBD1. The CDR3 has 13 residues. Germline V gene data show CDR1 as DFQATT and CDR2 as SNEGSKA (reference sequence). The V and J ends lost 5 bases and 4 bases, in that order; junction bases with no gene match: 5. The CDR3, as DNA: TGCAGTGCTGGCGGGACAGCTAATCAGCCCCAGCATTTT. Translating it yields CSAGGTANQPQHF.

Concerning this clonotype itself: One base away lies a much larger clone, so this may be a sequencing read error. V is TRBV30 and J is TRBJ1-5; D is perhaps TRBD1 (5 bases). Trimming removed 4 bases at V and 3 bases at J, with 16 bases between. The CDR3 length is 15 residues. Germline V gene lookup returns CDR1 GTSNPN and CDR2 SVGIG (reference sequence). CDR3 coding DNA: TGTGCCTGGAAGGGATCGGGGCCACCCAATCAGCCCCAGCATTTT. Protein product: CAWKGSGPPNQPQHF. Filled out from reference TRBV30 and TRBJ1-5, the complete variable domain reads SQTIHQWPATLVQPVGSPLSLECTVEGTSNPNLYWYRQAAGRGLQLLFYSVGIGQISSEVPQNLSASRPQDRQFILSSKKLLLSDSGFYLCAWKGSGPPNQPQHFGDGTRLSIL.

This clonotype was seen ten or more times. The chain employs TRBV5-8 and TRBJ2-5; D is undetermined. CDR1 and CDR2 (germline): SGHTS, YDEGEE. V lost 6 bases to trimming and J lost 5 bases, with 14 bases between them. The CDR3 is 13 residues long. CDR3 sequence reads: CASNRVVAETQYF. The CDR3 DNA reads as TGTGCCAGCAATAGGGTAGTTGCGGAGACCCAGTACTTC.

The sample holds a few counts of this clonotype. The chain recombines TRBV6-2 or TRBV6-3 with TRBJ1-5; 8 nucleotides align to TRBD1. The CDR3 length is 15 residues. CDR1 MNHEY and CDR2 SVGEGT come from the germline V gene. The V segment lost 4 bases and the J segment 3 bases; nucleotides outside the gene matches: 5. CDR3 loop: CASSSNRGTNQPQHF. CDR3 DNA sequence: TGTGCCAGCAGTTCCAACAGGGGGACCAATCAGCCCCAGCATTTT.